Listed here is a single TCR beta chain. After removal of 10 bases from V and 5 bases from J, the junction contained 10 bases not matched to a gene. Germline V gene sequence: CDR1 MNHEY, CDR2 SVGAGI. The CDR3 consists of 15 residues. As originally analysed: Reference gene primer amplification gave nucleated cell count estimates. Profiling relied on immunoSEQ multiplex PCR, and the TCRdb table lists in-frame clones only, not all of them. That table is the source of V, J and clone size, and D and trimming were worked out from the DNA. This sample has over 250,000 clones; less than 90% occur once, and the top ten carry 13%. The record originates from a study of blood T cell repertoires in COVID-19. Overall study: There were acute and convalescent COVID-19 samples, and they came from the United States, Italy and Spain. The cDNA or gDNA used as material had been derived from T cells, B-cell-depleted T cells, or PBMCs.

The TCR was taken from a human donor in a cohort sampled during active COVID-19. Source material: peripheral blood. The chain links TRBV6-5 to TRBJ2-2, with TRBD2 matching 10 bases. CDR3 sequence: CATGTSGRATGELFF. In DNA form, the CDR3 reads TGTGCCACGGGGACCAGCGGGAGGGCGACCGGGGAGCTGTTTTTT.